Below, 2 T cell receptor beta chains from the same sample are listed, as sequenced in a study of cytomegalovirus exposure and HLA in healthy donors. PCR primers comprised 60 Vbeta and 13 Jbeta primers. Libraries were prepared by immunoSEQ multiplex PCR; TCRdb keeps only in-frame clonotypes and omits some of them. Of roughly 98,000 clones in the sample, roughly three quarters were seen once. Material for sequencing was PBMCs. The source of these receptors is a female donor in good health and CMV-seronegative.

This clone was counted only a few times. This chain uses TRBV6-1 with TRBJ1-1; TRBD1 might be the D (6 bases). V was cut by 0 bases and J by 5 bases, with 16 bases left in between. This CDR3 has 16 residues. CDR1 and CDR2 from the germline V gene are MNHNS and SASEGT. Here the CDR3 DNA reads TGTGCCAGCAGTGAAGCGCCGGAGGGGGGGGGAACTGAAGCTTTCTTT. Translation: CASSEAPEGGGTEAFF.

The gene calls are TRBV30 and TRBJ2-7, with 7 nucleotides matching TRBD2. Germline V gene lookup returns CDR1 GTSNPN and CDR2 SVGIG (reference sequence). The CDR3 loop spans 14 amino acids. V shed 4 bases and J 11 bases; nucleotides not matched to a gene: 17. The CDR3 DNA reads as TGTGCCTGGAAAGGCGGTCTTGGGGGGGAAGGGGAGTACTTC. Its protein product is CAWKGGLGGEGEYF.